These T cell receptor beta chains were read from a single sample in a study of OX40 agonist ivuxolimab in advanced cancers. Sequenced by immunoSEQ multiplex PCR; TCRdb stores in-frame clones only, minus some. The repertoire holds tens of thousands of clones, more than 70% seen once, with under 0.65% in the top ten. The sequencing here drew on CD4+ or CD8+ T cells sorted from blood, taken in a trial of the OX40 agonist ivuxolimab. The origin of the receptors is an adult with an advanced solid tumor such as melanoma, head and neck, liver or kidney cancer. The CDR3 runs from the conserved cysteine through the conserved F or W.

v_gene: TRBV9
j_gene: TRBJ2-3
CDR3aa: CASSPLAGNTDTQYF

v_gene: TRBV7-2
j_gene: TRBJ2-1
CDR3aa: CASSLGRLARNEQFF

v_gene: TRBV5-1
j_gene: TRBJ2-7
CDR3aa: CASSKDTIPYEQYF

v_gene: TRBV30
j_gene: TRBJ1-5
CDR3aa: CARSVGGGNQPQHF

v_gene: TRBV2
j_gene: TRBJ2-7
CDR3aa: CATAKGTAYEQYF

v_gene: TRBV4-2
j_gene: TRBJ2-7
CDR3aa: CASSPAGTRGHEQYF

v_gene: TRBV19
j_gene: TRBJ2-1
CDR3aa: CASKGLANNEQFF

v_gene: TRBV6-1
j_gene: TRBJ1-5
CDR3aa: CASSEALGPQHF

v_gene: TRBV7-6
j_gene: TRBJ1-4
CDR3aa: CASSLAGEVLFF

v_gene: TRBV18
j_gene: TRBJ2-2
CDR3aa: CASSPGAGSSTGELFF